This T cell receptor beta chain was sequenced in a study of cytomegalovirus exposure and HLA in healthy donors (TCRdb year 2017). General notes on the study: A later analysis indicated that the 110 or so validation repertoires were generated on the platform also employed for the roughly 720 repertoires of the first cohort. A separate validation cohort of 100 to 150 different subjects was used in addition to the 666-subject first cohort. The study aimed to test whether cataloging public T cell receptors could reveal signatures of past pathogen exposure. High-throughput TCR immunosequencing, statistical association of individual TCRs with disease status, and machine learning were combined to predict cytomegalovirus infection status.

Notes on this clone: No cognate antigen has been identified for it. Base qualities are missing; no much larger clone stands one base away.

The donors were included in the validation cohort of over a hundred subjects, a group kept apart from the roughly 670-subject first cohort. To prepare the library, the immunoSEQ multiplex PCR assay was applied. Turning to the authors' computational methods: A statistical classification framework was built to diagnose cytomegalovirus status from the catalog of TCR beta chain sequences. TCRdb obtained this table from immuneACCESS and retained in-frame rearrangements with V and J assigned. These tables miss some clones; where compared with another copy, unresolved V genes account for less than half of the shortfall, and the remainder is unexplained. Clone size and V and J calls were adopted from that table, with D and trimming inferred from the DNA. The sample table lists approximately 180,000 clones, around 88% of them with a count of one. Clones ranked in the top ten supply over 1.1% of the sample.

Overall results and qualifications from the work: It was suggested by the authors that the approach could potentially be generalized to other disease states and immunological phenotypes. While some public TCRs were present in many individuals, most TCR sequences turned up only very rarely across donors. In both the original and validation cohorts, the classifier was reported to diagnose cytomegalovirus status with high specificity and sensitivity. Three of the identified cytomegalovirus-associated TCR beta chains were confirmed in vitro to be specific for cytomegalovirus antigens. In the study, some 160 TCR beta chains were listed as associated with cytomegalovirus. In a later analysis, TCRs clustered in the first cohort were found to also tend to co-occur in the 110 or so validation repertoires, with 90% to 95% of cluster scores above 0. All 120 or so repertoires were used to score co-occurrence in the validation cohort in a later analysis, because that analysis had no HLA typing for the cohort.

From the germline V gene (reference sequence), CDR1 is MNHEY and CDR2 is SMNVEV. Between the V and J ends, shortened by 5 bases and 7 bases respectively, the junction contains 18 bases. The CDR3 goes from the cysteine to the phenylalanine over 15 residues. Solely the CDR3 DNA is kept, with 45 bases framed from the first base. The sequence links TRBV27 to TRBJ2-1; a tentative D match to TRBD2 spans 7 bases. The receptor was derived from a woman aged 18 to 35 in good health and CMV-seronegative. Sequenced: PBMCs. The nucleotides are TGTGCCAGCAGTCCCGAGGGGGGGGCCTGGAATGAGCAGTTCTTC. Its coded protein is CASSPEGGAWNEQFF.